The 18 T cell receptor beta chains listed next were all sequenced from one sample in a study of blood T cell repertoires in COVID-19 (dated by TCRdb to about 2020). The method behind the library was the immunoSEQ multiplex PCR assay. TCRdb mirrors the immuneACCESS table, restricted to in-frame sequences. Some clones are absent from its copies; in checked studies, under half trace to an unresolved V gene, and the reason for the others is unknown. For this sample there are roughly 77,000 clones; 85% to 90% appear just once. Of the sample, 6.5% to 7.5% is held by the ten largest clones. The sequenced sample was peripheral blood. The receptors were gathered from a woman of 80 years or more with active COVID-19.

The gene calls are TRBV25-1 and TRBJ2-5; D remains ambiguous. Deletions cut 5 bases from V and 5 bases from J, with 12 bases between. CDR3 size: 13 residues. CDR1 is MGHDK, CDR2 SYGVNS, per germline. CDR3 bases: TGTGCCAGCAGTCCAATAGGCAGGGAGACCCAGTACTTC. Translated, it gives CASSPIGRETQYF.

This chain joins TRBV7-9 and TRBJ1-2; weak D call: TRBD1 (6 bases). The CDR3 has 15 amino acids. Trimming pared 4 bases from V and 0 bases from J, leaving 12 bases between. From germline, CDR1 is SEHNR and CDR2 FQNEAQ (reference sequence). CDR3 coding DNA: TGTGCCAGCAGCTCTCGGACAGCAACTAACTATGGCTACACCTTC. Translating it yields CASSSRTATNYGYTF.

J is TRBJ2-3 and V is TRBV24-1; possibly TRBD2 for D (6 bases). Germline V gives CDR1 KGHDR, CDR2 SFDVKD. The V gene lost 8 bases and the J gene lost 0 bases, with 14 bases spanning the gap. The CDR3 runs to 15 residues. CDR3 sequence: CATNGGDPSTDTQYF. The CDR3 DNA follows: TGTGCCACCAATGGCGGGGACCCTAGCACAGATACGCAGTATTTT.

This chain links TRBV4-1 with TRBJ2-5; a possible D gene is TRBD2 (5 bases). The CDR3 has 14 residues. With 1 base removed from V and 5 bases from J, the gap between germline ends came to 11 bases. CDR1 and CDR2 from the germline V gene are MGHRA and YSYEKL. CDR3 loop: CASSQGGSVETQYF. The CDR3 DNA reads TGCGCCAGCAGCCAAGGGGGTAGCGTCGAGACCCAGTACTTC.

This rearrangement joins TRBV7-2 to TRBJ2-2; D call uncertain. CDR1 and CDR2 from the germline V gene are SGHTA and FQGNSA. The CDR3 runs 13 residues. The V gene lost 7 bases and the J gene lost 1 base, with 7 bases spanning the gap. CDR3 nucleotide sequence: TGTGCCAGCATCCCGGGGAACACCGGGGAGCTGTTTTTT. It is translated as CASIPGNTGELFF. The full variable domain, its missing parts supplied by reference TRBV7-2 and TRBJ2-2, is GAGVSQSPSNKVTEKGKDVELRCDPISGHTALYWYRQSLGQGLEFLIYFQGNSAPDKSGLPSDRFSAERTGGSVSTLTIQRTQQEDSAVYLCASIPGNTGELFFGEGSRLTVL.

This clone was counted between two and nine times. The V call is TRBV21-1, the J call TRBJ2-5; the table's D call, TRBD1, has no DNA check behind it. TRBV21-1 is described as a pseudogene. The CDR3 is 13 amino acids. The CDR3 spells CASSTDSQETQYF. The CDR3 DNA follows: TGTGCCAGCAGCACGGACAGCCAAGAGACCCAGTACTTC.

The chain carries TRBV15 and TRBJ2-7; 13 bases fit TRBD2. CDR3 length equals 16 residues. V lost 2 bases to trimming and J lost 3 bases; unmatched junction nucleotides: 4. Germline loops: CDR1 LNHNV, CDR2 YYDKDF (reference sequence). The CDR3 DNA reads TGTGCCACCAGCAGAAGGACTAGCGGGAGCTTCTACGAGCAGTACTTC. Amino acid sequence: CATSRRTSGSFYEQYF. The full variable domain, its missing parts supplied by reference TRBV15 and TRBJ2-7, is DAMVIQNPRYQVTQFGKPVTLSCSQTLNHNVMYWYQQKSSQAPKLLFHYYDKDFNNEADTPDNFQSRRPNTSFCFLDIRSPGLGDTAMYLCATSRRTSGSFYEQYFGPGTRLTVT.

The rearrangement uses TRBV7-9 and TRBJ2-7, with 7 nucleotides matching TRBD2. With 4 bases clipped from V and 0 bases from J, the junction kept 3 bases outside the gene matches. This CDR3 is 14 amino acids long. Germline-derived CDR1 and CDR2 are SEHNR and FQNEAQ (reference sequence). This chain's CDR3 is CASSSTSSSYEQYF. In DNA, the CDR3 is TGTGCCAGCAGCTCGACTAGCAGCTCCTACGAGCAGTACTTC.

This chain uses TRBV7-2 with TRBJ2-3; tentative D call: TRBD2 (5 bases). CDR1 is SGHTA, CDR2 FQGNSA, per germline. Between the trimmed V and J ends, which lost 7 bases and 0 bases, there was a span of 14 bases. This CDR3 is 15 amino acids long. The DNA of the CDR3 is TGTGCCAGCAACCCTTCGGGCGGGAGCACAGATACGCAGTATTTT. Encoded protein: CASNPSGGSTDTQYF.

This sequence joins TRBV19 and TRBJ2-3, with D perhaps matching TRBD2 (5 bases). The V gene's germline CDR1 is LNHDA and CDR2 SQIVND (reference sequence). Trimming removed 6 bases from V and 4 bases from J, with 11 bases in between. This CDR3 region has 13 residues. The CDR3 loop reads CASRASLADTQYF. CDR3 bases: TGTGCCAGTAGGGCTAGCCTCGCAGATACGCAGTATTTT.

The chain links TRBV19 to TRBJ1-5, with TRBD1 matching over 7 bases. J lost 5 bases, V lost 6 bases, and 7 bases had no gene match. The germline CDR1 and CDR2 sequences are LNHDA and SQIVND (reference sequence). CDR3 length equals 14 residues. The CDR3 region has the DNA TGTGCCAGTAGCACAGGGGTAGGGCATCAGCCCCAGCATTTT. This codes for CASSTGVGHQPQHF.

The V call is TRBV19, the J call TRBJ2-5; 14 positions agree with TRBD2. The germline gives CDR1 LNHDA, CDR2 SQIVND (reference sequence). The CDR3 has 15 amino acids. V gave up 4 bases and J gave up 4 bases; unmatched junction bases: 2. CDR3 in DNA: TGTGCCAGTAGTAAGGGACTAGCGGGAGTAGAGACCCAGTACTTC. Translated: CASSKGLAGVETQYF.

This CDR3 reads CASSPGWGETQYF. In nucleotides, the CDR3 is TGTGCCAGCAGTCCAGGGTGGGGAGAGACCCAGTACTTC. The genes are TRBV6-5 and TRBJ2-5; maybe TRBD1 (5 bases). Germline V CDR1 and CDR2: MNHEY, SVGAGI. V was pared by 5 bases and J by 4 bases, with 11 bases between. CDR3 length: 13 amino acids.

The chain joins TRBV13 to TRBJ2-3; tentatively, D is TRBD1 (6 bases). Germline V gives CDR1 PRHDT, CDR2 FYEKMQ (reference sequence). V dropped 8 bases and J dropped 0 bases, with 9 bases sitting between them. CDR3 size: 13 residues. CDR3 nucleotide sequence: TGTGCCAGCGGACAGTTTAGCACAGATACGCAGTATTTT. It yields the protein CASGQFSTDTQYF.

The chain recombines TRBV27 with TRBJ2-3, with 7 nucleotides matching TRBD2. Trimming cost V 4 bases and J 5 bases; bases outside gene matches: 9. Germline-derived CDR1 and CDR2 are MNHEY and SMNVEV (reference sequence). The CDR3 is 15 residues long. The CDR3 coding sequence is TGTGCCAGCAGTTCATGGGGAAGGGAGGGAGATACGCAGTATTTT. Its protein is CASSSWGREGDTQYF.

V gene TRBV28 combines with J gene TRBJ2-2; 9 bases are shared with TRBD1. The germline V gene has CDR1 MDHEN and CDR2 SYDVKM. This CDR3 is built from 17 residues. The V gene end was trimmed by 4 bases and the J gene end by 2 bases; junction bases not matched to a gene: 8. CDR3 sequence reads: CASSSLYRGRNTGELFF. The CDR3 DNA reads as TGTGCCAGCAGTTCTTTATACAGGGGGCGCAACACCGGGGAGCTGTTTTTT.

CDR3 in DNA: TGTGCCAGCAGTTGGAGGTGGGGGAGGGCCACAGATACGCAGTATTTT. Translating gives CASSWRWGRATDTQYF. The chain joins TRBV6-5 to TRBJ2-3, with 7 bases fitting TRBD2. V lost 4 bases, J lost 2 bases, and 9 bases stayed unmatched. Germline-derived CDR1 and CDR2 are MNHEY and SVGAGI. CDR3 length: 16 amino acids.

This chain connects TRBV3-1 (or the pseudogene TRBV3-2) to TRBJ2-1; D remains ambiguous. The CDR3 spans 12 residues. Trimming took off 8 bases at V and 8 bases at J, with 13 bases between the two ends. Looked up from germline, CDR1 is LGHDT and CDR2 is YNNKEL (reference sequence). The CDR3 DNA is TGTGCCAGCTATCCTACCGTCTATGAGCAGTTCTTC. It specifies CASYPTVYEQFF.